These 8 T cell receptor beta chains originate from one sample sequenced in a study of CD8+CD57+ T cells in acquired aplastic anemia. Researchers used genomic DNA as the template to profile TCR beta VDJ and CDR3. TCRdb re-derived calls from the reads in MiXCR, one entry per CDR3 protein. The sample consists of hundreds of thousands of distinct CDR3 sequences, approximately 57% of them appearing once. Patients selected for sequencing had displayed CD8+CD57+ cell expansion by flow cytometry. Sequenced input: sorted CD4+, CD8+, or CD8+CD57+ T cells (not recorded which) from PBMCs. Receptor source: a human donor with aplastic anemia.

The genes are TRBV5-1 and TRBJ1-2; 7 bases are shared with TRBD1. Germline V lookup: CDR1 SGHRS, CDR2 YFSETQ. V lost 5 bases to trimming and J lost 0 bases; unmatched junction nucleotides: 16. The CDR3 sequence is 18 residues long. The DNA of the CDR3 is TGCGCCAGCAGATCTTTCTCCGGGACAGCCAATTCTAACTATGGCTACACCTTC. Its protein product is CASRSFSGTANSNYGYTF. The full variable domain, its missing parts supplied by reference TRBV5-1 and TRBJ1-2, is KAGVTQTPRYLIKTRGQQVTLSCSPISGHRSVSWYQQTPGQGLQFLFEYFSETQRNKGNFPGRFSGRQFSNSRSEMNVSTLELGDSALYLCASRSFSGTANSNYGYTFGSGTRLTVV.

This rearrangement joins TRBV20-1 to TRBJ2-7; D is unclear. CDR3 length: 13 amino acids. The germline V gene encodes CDR1 DFQATT and CDR2 SNEGSKA (reference sequence). The V gene lost 6 bases and the J gene lost 0 bases, with 12 bases spanning the gap. The CDR3 coding sequence is TGCAGTGCGGGAAGCGCGTACTCCTACGAGCAGTACTTC. It specifies CSAGSAYSYEQYF.

This chain uses TRBV7-8 with TRBJ2-5; D is ambiguous. CDR3 length: 14 residues. Between the trimmed V and J ends, which lost 2 bases and 3 bases, there was a span of 10 bases. Germline CDR1 and CDR2: SGHVS and FQNEAQ. CDR3 sequence reads: CASSLPQPKETQYF. The CDR3 region has the DNA TGTGCCAGCAGCTTACCCCAGCCCAAAGAGACCCAGTACTTC.

The J gene is TRBJ1-1, the V gene TRBV28; a possible D gene is TRBD1 (6 bases). This CDR3 has 13 amino acids. Trimming took off 7 bases at V and 8 bases at J, with 17 bases between the two ends. CDR1 and CDR2 (germline): MDHEN, SYDVKM. The CDR3 DNA sequence: TGTGCCAGCAACATCCTTCAGGGGTTAGAAGCTTTCTTT. It encodes CASNILQGLEAFF.

With regard to this clonotype: One base away lies a much larger clone, so this may be a sequencing read error. V is TRBV18 and J is TRBJ1-1; D not certain. This CDR3 spans 13 amino acids. Per germline, CDR1 KGHSH and CDR2 LQKENI. The CDR3 DNA reads TGTGCCAGCTCACGCAATAATCTCGCCGAAGCTTCCTTT. Protein: CASSRNNLAEASF.

The chain couples TRBV19 to TRBJ1-2, with D uncertain. This CDR3 region has 13 residues. Trimming left V 3 bases short and J 10 bases short, with 15 bases between. Looked up from germline, CDR1 is LNHDA and CDR2 is SQIVND (reference sequence). The CDR3 here is CASSMGSGSSYTF. The CDR3 region has the DNA TGTGCCAGTAGTATGGGTAGCGGAAGCTCCTACACCTTC.

The CDR3 DNA reads as TGCGCCAGCTCTTGGGGGACTAATGAAAAACTGTTTTTT. Protein: CASSWGTNEKLFF. The chain uses TRBV5-1 and TRBJ1-4; D might be TRBD1 (5 bases). The ends were cut back, 7 bases at V and 2 bases at J, with 9 bases in the middle. Germline values: CDR1 SGHRS, CDR2 YFSETQ. CDR3 size: 13 residues.

This clonotype was seen at least ten times. The rearrangement uses TRBV19 and TRBJ1-5; possibly TRBD1 for D (6 bases). CDR3 size: 15 residues. Germline CDR1 and CDR2: LNHDA and SQIVND (reference sequence). The V and J ends lost 4 bases and 0 bases respectively, with 10 bases between them. CDR3 DNA sequence: TGTGCCAGTAGTACCACAGGGTATAGCAATCAGCCCCAGCATTTT. This encodes CASSTTGYSNQPQHF.